This is a list of T cell receptor beta chains from one sample in a study of blood T cell repertoires in COVID-19. The method was immunoSEQ multiplex PCR; TCRdb's version includes in-frame clones alone and lacks a portion of them. The table shows 130,000 to 150,000 clones, with 65% to 85% occurring only once. The sample comprised peripheral blood. These receptors all come from a man aged 60 to 69 with active or convalescent COVID-19. Each CDR3 is given with its conserved first and last residue. A D gene is named only where the DNA matches it firmly. Clone size is stated in some rows and not others, as once, few, many or a class when expanded.

d_gene: .
j_gene: TRBJ1-5
abundance: .
v_gene: TRBV28
CDR3nt: TGTGCCAGCAGCCCCCTCAATCAGCCCCAGCATTTT
CDR3aa: CASSPLNQPQHF

d_gene: .
j_gene: TRBJ1-2
abundance: once
v_gene: TRBV2
CDR3nt: TGTGCCAGCAGTGAAGCTCAGGGTCTCTATGGCTACACCTTC
CDR3aa: CASSEAQGLYGYTF

d_gene: TRBD2
j_gene: TRBJ2-5
abundance: .
v_gene: TRBV10-3
CDR3nt: TGTGCCATCTCTCCCGGGGAGGGGACAGAGACCCAGTACTTC
CDR3aa: CAISPGEGTETQYF

d_gene: .
j_gene: TRBJ1-1
abundance: .
v_gene: TRBV12-2
CDR3nt: TGTGCAAGTCTTCAGAGACAGGGTCGGAGCACTGAAGCTTTCTTT
CDR3aa: CASLQRQGRSTEAFF

d_gene: .
j_gene: TRBJ1-1
abundance: .
v_gene: TRBV19
CDR3nt: TGTGCCAGTAGTATTGGGTCGCAGGCTGAGAGAGAAGCTTTCTTT
CDR3aa: CASSIGSQAEREAFF

d_gene: .
j_gene: TRBJ1-5
abundance: .
v_gene: TRBV7-9
CDR3nt: TGTGCCAGCAGCTTAGGTGGTCAGGGGAACAATCAGCCCCAGCATTTT
CDR3aa: CASSLGGQGNNQPQHF

d_gene: TRBD2
j_gene: TRBJ2-1
abundance: few
v_gene: TRBV30
CDR3nt: TGTGCCTGGAGTGTAAGGAATCCTAGCGGCCTAAATGAGCAGTTCTTC
CDR3aa: CAWSVRNPSGLNEQFF

d_gene: .
j_gene: TRBJ1-1
abundance: .
v_gene: TRBV3-1/TRBV3-2
CDR3nt: TGTGCCAGCAGCCAAGTATGGGGGGACGGTGAAGCTTTCTTT
CDR3aa: CASSQVWGDGEAFF

d_gene: .
j_gene: TRBJ1-1
abundance: .
v_gene: TRBV18
CDR3nt: TGTGCCAGCTCACGTGAGCACGGACAGAAGAGTGAAGCTTTCTTT
CDR3aa: CASSREHGQKSEAFF

d_gene: .
j_gene: TRBJ1-1
abundance: .
v_gene: TRBV3-1/TRBV3-2
CDR3nt: TGTGCCAGCAGCCGGGCGGGGGCGGTGGGCACTGAAGCTTTCTTT
CDR3aa: CASSRAGAVGTEAFF

d_gene: .
j_gene: TRBJ2-3
abundance: .
v_gene: TRBV5-4
CDR3nt: TGTGCCAGCAGCTTGTGGGGGGAATGGGGAGATACGCAGTATTTT
CDR3aa: CASSLWGEWGDTQYF

d_gene: .
j_gene: TRBJ1-5
abundance: once
v_gene: TRBV27
CDR3nt: TGTGCCAGCAGTACTCCCGGAGATCGCAATCAGCCCCAGCATTTT
CDR3aa: CASSTPGDRNQPQHF

d_gene: .
j_gene: TRBJ2-5
abundance: .
v_gene: TRBV4-3
CDR3nt: TGCGCCAGCAGCCAAGCAGGGGTGGCGACCCAGTACTTC
CDR3aa: CASSQAGVATQYF

d_gene: .
j_gene: TRBJ1-2
abundance: .
v_gene: TRBV19
CDR3nt: TGTGCCAGTAGTATCCCAGGGGCTAACTATGGCTACACCTTC
CDR3aa: CASSIPGANYGYTF

d_gene: TRBD2
j_gene: TRBJ2-1
abundance: once
v_gene: TRBV11-1
CDR3nt: TGTGCCAGCAGCCCCCGCCTCGAGCGGGATCATGAGCAGTTCTTC
CDR3aa: CASSPRLERDHEQFF

d_gene: .
j_gene: TRBJ2-7
abundance: .
v_gene: TRBV13
CDR3nt: TGTGCCAGCAGCTTAGCCCGGGACTACGAGCAGTACTTC
CDR3aa: CASSLARDYEQYF

d_gene: .
j_gene: TRBJ2-2
abundance: .
v_gene: TRBV28
CDR3nt: TGTGCCAGCAGGCGGGGCACCGGGGAGCTGTTTTTT
CDR3aa: CASRRGTGELFF

d_gene: .
j_gene: TRBJ1-5
abundance: .
v_gene: TRBV5-5
CDR3nt: TGTGCCAGCAGCTTGACAGGGAATGATCAGCCCCAGCATTTT
CDR3aa: CASSLTGNDQPQHF

d_gene: TRBD1
j_gene: TRBJ2-3
abundance: .
v_gene: TRBV15
CDR3nt: TGTGCCACCAGCAGTGCTCACGCCAGGGGGCATAGCACAGATACGCAGTATTTT
CDR3aa: CATSSAHARGHSTDTQYF

d_gene: .
j_gene: TRBJ1-4
abundance: .
v_gene: TRBV24-1
CDR3nt: TGTGCCACCGCCCACGGGGGGAAAGAAAAACTGTTTTTT
CDR3aa: CATAHGGKEKLFF

d_gene: .
j_gene: TRBJ1-5
abundance: once
v_gene: TRBV7-3
CDR3nt: TGTGCCAGCAGTTTATCAATCAATCAGCCCCAGCATTTT
CDR3aa: CASSLSINQPQHF

d_gene: TRBD1
j_gene: TRBJ1-4
abundance: .
v_gene: TRBV7-2
CDR3nt: TGTGCCAGCAGCTTTGGGACAGGGGAGACTGAAAAACTGTTTTTT
CDR3aa: CASSFGTGETEKLFF

d_gene: .
j_gene: TRBJ2-6
abundance: .
v_gene: TRBV7-3
CDR3nt: TGTGCCAGCAGCCGTGACAGGTTCTCTGGGGCCAACGTCCTGACTTTC
CDR3aa: CASSRDRFSGANVLTF

d_gene: TRBD1
j_gene: TRBJ2-7
abundance: few
v_gene: TRBV11-1
CDR3nt: TGTGCCAGCAGCCCCCGGACAGGGTACTACGAGCAGTACTTC
CDR3aa: CASSPRTGYYEQYF